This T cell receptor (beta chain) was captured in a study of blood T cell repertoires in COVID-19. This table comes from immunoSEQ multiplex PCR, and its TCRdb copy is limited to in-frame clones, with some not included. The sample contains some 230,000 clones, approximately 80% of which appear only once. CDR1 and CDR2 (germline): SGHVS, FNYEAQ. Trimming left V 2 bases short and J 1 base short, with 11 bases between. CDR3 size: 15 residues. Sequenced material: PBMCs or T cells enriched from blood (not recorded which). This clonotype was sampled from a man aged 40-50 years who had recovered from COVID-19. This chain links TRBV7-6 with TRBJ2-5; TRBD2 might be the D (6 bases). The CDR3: CASSLSRGSQETQYF. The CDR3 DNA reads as TGTGCCAGCAGCTTAAGTCGGGGGTCCCAAGAGACCCAGTACTTC.